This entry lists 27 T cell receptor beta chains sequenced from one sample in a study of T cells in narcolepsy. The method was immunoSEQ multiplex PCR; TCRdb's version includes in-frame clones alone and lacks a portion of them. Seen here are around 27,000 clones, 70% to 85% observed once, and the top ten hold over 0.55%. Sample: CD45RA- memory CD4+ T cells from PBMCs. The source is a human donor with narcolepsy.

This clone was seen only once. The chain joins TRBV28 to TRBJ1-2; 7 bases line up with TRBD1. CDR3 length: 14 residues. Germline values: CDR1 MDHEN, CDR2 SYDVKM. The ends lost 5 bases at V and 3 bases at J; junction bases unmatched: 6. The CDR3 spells CASSPSTGYYGYTF. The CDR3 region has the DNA TGTGCCAGCAGTCCATCGACAGGGTACTATGGCTACACCTTC.

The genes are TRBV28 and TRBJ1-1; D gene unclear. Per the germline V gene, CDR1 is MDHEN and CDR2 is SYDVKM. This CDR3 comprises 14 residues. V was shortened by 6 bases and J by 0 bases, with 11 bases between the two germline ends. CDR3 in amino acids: CASSSPMMNTEAFF. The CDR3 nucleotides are TGTGCCAGCAGCTCGCCAATGATGAACACTGAAGCTTTCTTT.

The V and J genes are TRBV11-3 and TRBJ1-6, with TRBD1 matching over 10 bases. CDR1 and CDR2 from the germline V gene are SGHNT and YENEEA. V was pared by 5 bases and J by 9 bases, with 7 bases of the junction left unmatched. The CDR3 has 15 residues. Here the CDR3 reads CASSPGGTGVSPLHF. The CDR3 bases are TGTGCCAGCAGCCCTGGTGGGACAGGGGTTTCACCCCTCCACTTT.

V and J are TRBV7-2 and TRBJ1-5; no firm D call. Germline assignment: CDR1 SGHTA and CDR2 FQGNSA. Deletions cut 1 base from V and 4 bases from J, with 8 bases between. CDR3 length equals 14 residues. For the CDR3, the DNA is TGTGCCAGCAGCTTAGGCATGATAAATCAGCCCCAGCATTTT. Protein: CASSLGMINQPQHF. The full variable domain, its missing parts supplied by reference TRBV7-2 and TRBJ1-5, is GAGVSQSPSNKVTEKGKDVELRCDPISGHTALYWYRQSLGQGLEFLIYFQGNSAPDKSGLPSDRFSAERTGGSVSTLTIQRTQQEDSAVYLCASSLGMINQPQHFGDGTRLSIL.

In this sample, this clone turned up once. The CDR3 nucleotides read TGTGCCAGCAGTGAAGCGACAGGGACCGGTGGCTACACCTTC. This encodes CASSEATGTGGYTF. The chain employs TRBV2 and TRBJ1-2, with 7 bases aligning to TRBD1. The germline gives CDR1 SNHLY, CDR2 FYNNEI. V shed 0 bases and J 7 bases; nucleotides not matched to a gene: 5. This CDR3 is 14 amino acids long.

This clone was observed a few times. The CDR3 is CAISLDRGRDTQYF. CDR3 bases: TGTGCCATCAGCCTCGACAGGGGCCGTGATACGCAGTATTTT. V and J are TRBV10-3 and TRBJ2-3; 8 bases agree with TRBD1. CDR1 ENHRY and CDR2 SYGVKD come from the germline V gene. V gave up 6 bases and J gave up 6 bases; unmatched junction bases: 8. The CDR3 sequence is 14 residues long.

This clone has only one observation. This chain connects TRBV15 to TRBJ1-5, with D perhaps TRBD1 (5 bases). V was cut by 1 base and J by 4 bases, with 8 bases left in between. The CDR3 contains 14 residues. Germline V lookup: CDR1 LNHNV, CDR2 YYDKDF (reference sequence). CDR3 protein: CATSRVGVNQPQHF. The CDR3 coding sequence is TGTGCCACCAGCAGAGTGGGGGTAAATCAGCCCCAGCATTTT.

CDR3 amino acids: CASSAGAGLTTGELFF. In DNA form, the CDR3 reads TGTGCCAGTAGTGCGGGAGCGGGACTAACCACCGGGGAGCTGTTTTTT. The chain has TRBV19 and TRBJ2-2; 7 nucleotides align to TRBD2. Looked up from germline, CDR1 is LNHDA and CDR2 is SQIVND (reference sequence). The CDR3 extends over 16 amino acids. The V gene end was trimmed by 5 bases and the J gene end by 4 bases; junction bases not matched to a gene: 10.

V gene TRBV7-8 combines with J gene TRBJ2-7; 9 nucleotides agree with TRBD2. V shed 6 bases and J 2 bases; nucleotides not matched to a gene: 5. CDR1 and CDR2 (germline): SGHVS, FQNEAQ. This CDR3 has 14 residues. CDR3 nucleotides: TGTGCCAGCAGGGAGCGGGGGGTGACCTACGAGCAGTACTTC. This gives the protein CASRERGVTYEQYF.

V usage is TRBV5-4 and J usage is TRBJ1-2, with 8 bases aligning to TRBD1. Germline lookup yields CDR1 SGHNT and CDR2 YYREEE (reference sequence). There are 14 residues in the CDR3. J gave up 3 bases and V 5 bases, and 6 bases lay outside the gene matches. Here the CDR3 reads CASRPGQGYYGYTF. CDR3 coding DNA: TGTGCCAGCAGACCCGGACAGGGCTACTATGGCTACACCTTC.

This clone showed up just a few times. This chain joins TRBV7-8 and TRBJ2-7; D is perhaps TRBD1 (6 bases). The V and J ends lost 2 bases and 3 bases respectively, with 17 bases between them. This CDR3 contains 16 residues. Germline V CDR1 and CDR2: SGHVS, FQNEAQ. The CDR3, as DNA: TGTGCCAGCAGCTTACAAACCGGACAGTTAAGCTACGAGCAGTACTTC. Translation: CASSLQTGQLSYEQYF. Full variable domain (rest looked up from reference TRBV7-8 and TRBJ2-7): GAGVSQSPRYKVAKRGQDVALRCDPISGHVSLFWYQQALGQGPEFLTYFQNEAQLDKSGLPSDRFFAERPEGSVSTLKIQRTQQEDSAVYLCASSLQTGQLSYEQYFGPGTRLTVT.

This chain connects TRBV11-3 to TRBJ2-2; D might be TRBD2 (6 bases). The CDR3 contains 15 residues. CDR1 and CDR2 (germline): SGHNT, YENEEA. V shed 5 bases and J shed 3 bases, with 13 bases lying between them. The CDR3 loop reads CASSPRAGYTGELFF. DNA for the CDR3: TGTGCCAGCAGCCCCAGGGCGGGGTACACCGGGGAGCTGTTTTTT.

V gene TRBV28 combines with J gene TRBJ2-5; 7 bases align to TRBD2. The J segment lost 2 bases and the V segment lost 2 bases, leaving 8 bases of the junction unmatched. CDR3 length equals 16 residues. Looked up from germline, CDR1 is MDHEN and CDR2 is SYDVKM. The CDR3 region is CASSLGLTGGQETQYF. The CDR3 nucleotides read TGTGCCAGCAGTTTAGGGCTAACGGGGGGACAAGAGACCCAGTACTTC.

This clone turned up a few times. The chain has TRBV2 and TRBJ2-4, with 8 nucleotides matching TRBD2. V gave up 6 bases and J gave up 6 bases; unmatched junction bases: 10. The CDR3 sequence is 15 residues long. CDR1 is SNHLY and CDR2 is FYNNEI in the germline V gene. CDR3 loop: CASREDAGGGNIQYF. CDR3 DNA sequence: TGTGCCAGCAGGGAGGACGCCGGGGGGGGAAACATTCAGTACTTC.

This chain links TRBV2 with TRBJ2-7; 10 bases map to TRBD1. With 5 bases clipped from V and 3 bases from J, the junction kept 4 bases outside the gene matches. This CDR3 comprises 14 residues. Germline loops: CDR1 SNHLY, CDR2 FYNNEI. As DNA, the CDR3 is TGTGCCAGCAGTCCGGACAGGGGGGACTACGAGCAGTACTTC. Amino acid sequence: CASSPDRGDYEQYF.

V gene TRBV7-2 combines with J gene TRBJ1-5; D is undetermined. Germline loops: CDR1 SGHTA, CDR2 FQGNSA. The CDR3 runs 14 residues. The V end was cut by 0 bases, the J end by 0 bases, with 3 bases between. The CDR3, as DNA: TGTGCCAGCAGCTTAGCTTATAGCAATCAGCCCCAGCATTTT. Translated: CASSLAYSNQPQHF.

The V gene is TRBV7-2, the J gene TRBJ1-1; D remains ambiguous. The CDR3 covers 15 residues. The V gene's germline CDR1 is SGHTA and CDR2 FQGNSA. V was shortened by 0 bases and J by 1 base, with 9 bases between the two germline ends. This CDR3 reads CASSLAAGSNTEAFF. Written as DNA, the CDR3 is TGTGCCAGCAGCTTAGCGGCGGGATCGAACACTGAAGCTTTCTTT.

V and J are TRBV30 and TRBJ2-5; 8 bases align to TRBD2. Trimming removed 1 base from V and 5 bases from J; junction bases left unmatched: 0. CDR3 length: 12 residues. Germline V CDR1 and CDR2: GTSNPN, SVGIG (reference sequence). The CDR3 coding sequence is TGTGCCTGGAGTGGACTAGCGGAGACCCAGTACTTC. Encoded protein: CAWSGLAETQYF. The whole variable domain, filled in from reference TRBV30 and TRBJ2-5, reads SQTIHQWPATLVQPVGSPLSLECTVEGTSNPNLYWYRQAAGRGLQLLFYSVGIGQISSEVPQNLSASRPQDRQFILSSKKLLLSDSGFYLCAWSGLAETQYFGPGTRLLVL.

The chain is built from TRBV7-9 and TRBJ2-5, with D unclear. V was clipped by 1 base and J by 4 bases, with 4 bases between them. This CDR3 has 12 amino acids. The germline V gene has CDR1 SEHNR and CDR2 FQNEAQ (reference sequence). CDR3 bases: TGTGCCAGCAGCTTAGGCCTAGAGACCCAGTACTTC. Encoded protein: CASSLGLETQYF.

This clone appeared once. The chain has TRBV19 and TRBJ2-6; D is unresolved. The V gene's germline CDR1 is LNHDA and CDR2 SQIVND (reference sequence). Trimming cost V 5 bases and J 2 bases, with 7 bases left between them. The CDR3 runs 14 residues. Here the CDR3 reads CASSYTPGANVLTF. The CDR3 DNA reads TGTGCCAGTAGTTATACCCCTGGGGCCAACGTCCTGACTTTC.

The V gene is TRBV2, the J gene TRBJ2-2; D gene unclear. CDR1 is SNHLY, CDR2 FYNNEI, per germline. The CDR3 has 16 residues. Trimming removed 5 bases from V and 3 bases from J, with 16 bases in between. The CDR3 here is CASSSSKVFDTGELFF. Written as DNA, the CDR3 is TGTGCCAGCAGTTCTAGTAAGGTGTTCGACACCGGGGAGCTGTTTTTT.

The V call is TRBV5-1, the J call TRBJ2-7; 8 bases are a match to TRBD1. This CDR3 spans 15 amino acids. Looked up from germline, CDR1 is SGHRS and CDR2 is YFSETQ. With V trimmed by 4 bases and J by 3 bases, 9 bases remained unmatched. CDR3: CASSPGQVTVYEQYF. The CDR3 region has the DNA TGCGCCAGCAGCCCGGGACAGGTGACCGTCTACGAGCAGTACTTC.

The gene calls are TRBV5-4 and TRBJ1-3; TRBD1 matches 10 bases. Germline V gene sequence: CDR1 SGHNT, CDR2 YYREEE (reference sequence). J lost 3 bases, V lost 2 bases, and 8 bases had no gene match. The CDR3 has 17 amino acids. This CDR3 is CASSLSSGTGVGNTIYF. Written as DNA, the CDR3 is TGTGCCAGCAGCTTAAGCTCCGGGACAGGGGTTGGAAACACCATATATTTT.

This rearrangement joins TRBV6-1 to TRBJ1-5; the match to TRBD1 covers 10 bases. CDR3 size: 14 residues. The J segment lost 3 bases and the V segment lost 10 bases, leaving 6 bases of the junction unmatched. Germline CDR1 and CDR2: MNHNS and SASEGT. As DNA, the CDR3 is TGTGCCATCCGCGGGACAGGGGACAATCAGCCCCAGCATTTT. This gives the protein CAIRGTGDNQPQHF.

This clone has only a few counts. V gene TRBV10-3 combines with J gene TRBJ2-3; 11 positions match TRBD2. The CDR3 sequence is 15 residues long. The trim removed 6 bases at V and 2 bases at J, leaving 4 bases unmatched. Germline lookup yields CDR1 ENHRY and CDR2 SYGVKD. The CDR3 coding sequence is TGTGCCATCAGCCGACTAGCGGGGAACACAGATACGCAGTATTTT. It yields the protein CAISRLAGNTDTQYF.

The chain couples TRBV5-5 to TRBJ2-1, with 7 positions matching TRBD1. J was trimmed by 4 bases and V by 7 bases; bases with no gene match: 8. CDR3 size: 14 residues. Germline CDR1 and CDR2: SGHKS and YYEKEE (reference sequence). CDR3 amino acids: CASSIGTAYNEQFF. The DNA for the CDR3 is TGTGCCAGCTCAATCGGGACAGCATACAATGAGCAGTTCTTC.

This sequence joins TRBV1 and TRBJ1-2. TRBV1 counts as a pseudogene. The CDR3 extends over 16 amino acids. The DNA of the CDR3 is TGCACCAGCAGGTGTTTAAGTGTGCGAAAGACCTATGGCTACACCTTC. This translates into CTSRCLSVRKTYGYTF.